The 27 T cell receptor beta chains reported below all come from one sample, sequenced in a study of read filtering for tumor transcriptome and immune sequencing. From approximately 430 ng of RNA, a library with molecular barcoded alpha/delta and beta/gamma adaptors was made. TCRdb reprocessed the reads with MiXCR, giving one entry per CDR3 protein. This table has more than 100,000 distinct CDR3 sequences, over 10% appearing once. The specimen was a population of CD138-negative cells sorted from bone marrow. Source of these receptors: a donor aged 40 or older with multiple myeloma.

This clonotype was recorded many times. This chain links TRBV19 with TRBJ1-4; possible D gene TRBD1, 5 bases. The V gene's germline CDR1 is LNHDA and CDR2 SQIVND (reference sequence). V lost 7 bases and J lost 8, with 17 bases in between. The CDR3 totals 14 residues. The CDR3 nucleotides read TGTGCCAGTAAAATGGGACTCCAAACGGAAAAACTGTTTTTT. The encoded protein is CASKMGLQTEKLFF.

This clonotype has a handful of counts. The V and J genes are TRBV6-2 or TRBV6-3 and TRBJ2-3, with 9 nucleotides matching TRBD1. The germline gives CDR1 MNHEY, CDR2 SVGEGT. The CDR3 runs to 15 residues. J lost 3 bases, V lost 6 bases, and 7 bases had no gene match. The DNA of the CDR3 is TGTGCCAGCAGGAAGGGACAGGGACAGACAGATACGCAGTATTTT. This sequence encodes CASRKGQGQTDTQYF.

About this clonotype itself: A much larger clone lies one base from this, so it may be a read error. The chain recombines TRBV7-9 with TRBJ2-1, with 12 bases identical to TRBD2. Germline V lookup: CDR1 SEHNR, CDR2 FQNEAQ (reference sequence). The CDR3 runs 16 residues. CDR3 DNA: TGTGCCAGCAGCGGCCCCCTAGCGGGAGGGCGCAATGAGCGGTTCTTC. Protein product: CASSGPLAGGRNERFF.

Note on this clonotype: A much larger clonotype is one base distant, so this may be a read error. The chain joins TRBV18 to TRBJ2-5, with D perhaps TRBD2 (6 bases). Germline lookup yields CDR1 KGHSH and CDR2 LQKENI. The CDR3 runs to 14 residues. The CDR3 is CASSPPSSRETRYF. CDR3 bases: TGTGCCAGCTCACCACCGTCTTCTCGGGAGACCCGGTACTTC.

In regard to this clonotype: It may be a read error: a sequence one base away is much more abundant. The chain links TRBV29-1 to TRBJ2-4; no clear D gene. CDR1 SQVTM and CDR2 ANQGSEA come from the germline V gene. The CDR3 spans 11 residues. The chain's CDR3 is CGVAAQNIQYF. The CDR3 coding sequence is TGCGGCGTTGCGGCGCAAAACATTCAGTACTTC.

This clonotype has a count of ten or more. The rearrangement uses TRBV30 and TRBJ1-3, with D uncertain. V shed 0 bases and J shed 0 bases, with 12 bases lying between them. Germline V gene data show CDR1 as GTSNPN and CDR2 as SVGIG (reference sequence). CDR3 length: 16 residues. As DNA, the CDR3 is TGTGCCTGGAGTGTATACCCACGGGACTCTGGAAACACCATATATTTT. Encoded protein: CAWSVYPRDSGNTIYF.

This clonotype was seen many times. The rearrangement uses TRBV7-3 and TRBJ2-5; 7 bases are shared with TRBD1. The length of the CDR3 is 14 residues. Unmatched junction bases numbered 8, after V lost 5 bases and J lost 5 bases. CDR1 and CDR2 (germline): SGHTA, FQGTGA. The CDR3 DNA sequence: TGTGCCAGCAGCCGTACAGGGGTTGGGGAGACCCAGTACTTC. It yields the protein CASSRTGVGETQYF.

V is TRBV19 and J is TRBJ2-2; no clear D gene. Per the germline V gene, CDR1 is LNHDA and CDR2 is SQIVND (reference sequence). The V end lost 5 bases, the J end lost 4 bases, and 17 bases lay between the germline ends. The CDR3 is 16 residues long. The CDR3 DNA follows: TGTGCCAGTAGTCACCTTCTTCAGGAGAGCACCGGGGAGCTGTTTTTT. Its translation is CASSHLLQESTGELFF.

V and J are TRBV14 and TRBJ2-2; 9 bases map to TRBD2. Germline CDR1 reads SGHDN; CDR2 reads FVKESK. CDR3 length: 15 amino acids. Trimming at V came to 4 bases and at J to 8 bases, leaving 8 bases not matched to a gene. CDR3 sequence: CASSRSGSLLGELFF. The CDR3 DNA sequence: TGTGCCAGCAGCCGTAGCGGGAGTTTGTTGGGGGAGCTGTTTTTT.

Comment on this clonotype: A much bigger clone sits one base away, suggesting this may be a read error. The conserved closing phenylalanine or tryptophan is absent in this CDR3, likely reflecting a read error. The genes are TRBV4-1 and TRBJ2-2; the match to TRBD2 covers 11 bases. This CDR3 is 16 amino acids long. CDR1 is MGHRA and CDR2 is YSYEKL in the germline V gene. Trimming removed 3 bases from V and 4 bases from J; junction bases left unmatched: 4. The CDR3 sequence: CASSQLAGGSTGELFS. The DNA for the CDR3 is TGCGCCAGCAGCCAGTTAGCGGGAGGGAGCACCGGGGAGCTGTTTTCT.

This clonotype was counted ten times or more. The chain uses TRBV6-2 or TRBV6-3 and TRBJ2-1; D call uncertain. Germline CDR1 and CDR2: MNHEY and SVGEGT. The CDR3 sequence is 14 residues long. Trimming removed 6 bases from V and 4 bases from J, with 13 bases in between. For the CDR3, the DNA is TGTGCCAGCAGCTACGTAGGGAAATACAATGAGCAGTTCTTC. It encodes CASSYVGKYNEQFF.

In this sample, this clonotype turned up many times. The CDR3 is CATSRESGLHYEQYF. Here the CDR3 DNA reads TGTGCCACCAGCAGAGAATCGGGACTTCACTACGAGCAGTACTTC. The genes are TRBV15 and TRBJ2-7; perhaps TRBD2 as D (6 bases). The CDR3 is 15 residues long. Germline CDR1 and CDR2: LNHNV and YYDKDF (reference sequence). With 0 bases removed from V and 3 bases from J, the gap between germline ends came to 12 bases. Full variable domain (remainder filled in from reference TRBV15 and TRBJ2-7): DAMVIQNPRYQVTQFGKPVTLSCSQTLNHNVMYWYQQKSSQAPKLLFHYYDKDFNNEADTPDNFQSRRPNTSFCFLDIRSPGLGDTAMYLCATSRESGLHYEQYFGPGTRLTVT.

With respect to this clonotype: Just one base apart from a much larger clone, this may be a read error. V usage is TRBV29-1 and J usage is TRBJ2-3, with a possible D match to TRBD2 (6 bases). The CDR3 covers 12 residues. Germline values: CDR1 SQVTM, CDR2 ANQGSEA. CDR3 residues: CSVGLSTDTRYF. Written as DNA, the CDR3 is TGCAGCGTGGGACTCAGCACAGATACGCGGTATTTT.

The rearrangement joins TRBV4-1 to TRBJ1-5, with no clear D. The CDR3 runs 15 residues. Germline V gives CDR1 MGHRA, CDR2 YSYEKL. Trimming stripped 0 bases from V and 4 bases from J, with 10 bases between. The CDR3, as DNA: TGCGCCAGCAGCCAAGACCCCGGGATTAATCAGCCCCAGCATTTT. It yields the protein CASSQDPGINQPQHF.

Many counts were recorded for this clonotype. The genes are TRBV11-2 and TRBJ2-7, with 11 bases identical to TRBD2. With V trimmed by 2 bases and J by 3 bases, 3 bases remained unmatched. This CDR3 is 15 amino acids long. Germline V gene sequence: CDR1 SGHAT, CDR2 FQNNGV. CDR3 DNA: TGTGCCAGCAGCTTACAACTAGCGGGAGACTACGAGCAGTACTTC. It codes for CASSLQLAGDYEQYF.

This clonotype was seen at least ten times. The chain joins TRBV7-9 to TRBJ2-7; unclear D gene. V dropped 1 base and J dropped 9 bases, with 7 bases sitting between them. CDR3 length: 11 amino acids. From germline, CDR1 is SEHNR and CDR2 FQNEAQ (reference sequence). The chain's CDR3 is CASSLEGGQYF. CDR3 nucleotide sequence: TGTGCCAGCAGCTTAGAAGGCGGGCAGTACTTC.

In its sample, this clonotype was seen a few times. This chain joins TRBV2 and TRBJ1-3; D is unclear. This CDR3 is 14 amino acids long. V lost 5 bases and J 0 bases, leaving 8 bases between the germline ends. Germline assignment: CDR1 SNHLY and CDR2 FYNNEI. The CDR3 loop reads CASSSTGSGNTIYF. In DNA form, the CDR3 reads TGTGCCAGCAGTTCGACGGGCTCTGGAAACACCATATATTTT. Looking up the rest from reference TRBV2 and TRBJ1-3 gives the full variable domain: EPEVTQTPSHQVTQMGQEVILRCVPISNHLYFYWYRQILGQKVEFLVSFYNNEISEKSEIFDDQFSVERPDGSNFTLKIRSTKLEDSAMYFCASSSTGSGNTIYFGEGSWLTVV.

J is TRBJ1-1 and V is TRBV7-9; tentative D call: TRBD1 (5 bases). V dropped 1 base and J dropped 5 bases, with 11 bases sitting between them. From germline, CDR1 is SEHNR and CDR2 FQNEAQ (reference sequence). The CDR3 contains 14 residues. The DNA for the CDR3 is TGTGCCAGCAGCTTAGGGGGCCGGGCGACTGAAGCTTTCTTT. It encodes CASSLGGRATEAFF.

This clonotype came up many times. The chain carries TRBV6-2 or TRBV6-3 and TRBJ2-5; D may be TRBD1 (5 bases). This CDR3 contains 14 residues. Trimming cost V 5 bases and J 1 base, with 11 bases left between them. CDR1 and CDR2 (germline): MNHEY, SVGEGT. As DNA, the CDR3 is TGTGCCAGCAGTCGACAGCCAAGCCAAGAGACCCAGTACTTC. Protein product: CASSRQPSQETQYF.

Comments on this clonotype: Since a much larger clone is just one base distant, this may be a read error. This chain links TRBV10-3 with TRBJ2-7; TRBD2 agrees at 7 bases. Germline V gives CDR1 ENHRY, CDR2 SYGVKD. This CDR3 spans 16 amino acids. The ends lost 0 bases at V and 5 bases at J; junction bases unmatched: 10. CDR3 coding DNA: TGTGCCATCAGTGAGTCTGATAGCGGGTCCGGACACGAGCAGTACTTC. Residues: CAISESDSGSGHEQYF.

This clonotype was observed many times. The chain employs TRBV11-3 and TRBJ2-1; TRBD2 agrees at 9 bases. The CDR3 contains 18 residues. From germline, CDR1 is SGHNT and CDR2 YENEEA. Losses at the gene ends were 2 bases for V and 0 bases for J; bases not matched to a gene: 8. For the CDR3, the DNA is TGTGCCAGCAGCTTAAGCGCTAGCGGGATGGGCTCCTACAATGAGCAGTTCTTC. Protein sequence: CASSLSASGMGSYNEQFF.

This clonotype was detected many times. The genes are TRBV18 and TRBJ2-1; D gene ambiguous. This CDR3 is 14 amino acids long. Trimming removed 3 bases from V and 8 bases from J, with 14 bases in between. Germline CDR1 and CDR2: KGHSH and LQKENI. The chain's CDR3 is CASSPNTAWDEQFF. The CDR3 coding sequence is TGTGCCAGCTCACCTAACACAGCCTGGGATGAGCAGTTCTTC.

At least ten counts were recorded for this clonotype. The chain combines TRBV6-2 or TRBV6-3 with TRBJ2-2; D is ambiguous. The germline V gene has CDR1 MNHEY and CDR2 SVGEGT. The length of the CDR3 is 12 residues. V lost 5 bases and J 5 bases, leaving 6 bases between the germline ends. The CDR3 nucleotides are TGTGCCAGCAGTCTGGAGACCGGGGAGCTGTTTTTT. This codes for CASSLETGELFF.

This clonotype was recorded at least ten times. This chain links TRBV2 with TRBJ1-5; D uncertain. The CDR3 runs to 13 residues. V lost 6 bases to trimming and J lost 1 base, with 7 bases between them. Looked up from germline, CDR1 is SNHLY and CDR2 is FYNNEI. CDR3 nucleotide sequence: TGTGCCAGCAGGGTAGGCAGCAATCAGCCCCAGCATTTT. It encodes CASRVGSNQPQHF.

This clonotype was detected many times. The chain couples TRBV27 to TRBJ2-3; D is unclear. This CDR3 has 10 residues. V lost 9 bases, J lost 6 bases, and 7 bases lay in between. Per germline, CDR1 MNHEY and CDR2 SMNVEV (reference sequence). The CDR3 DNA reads TGTGCCAGTAGGGCCGATACGCAGTATTTT. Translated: CASRADTQYF.

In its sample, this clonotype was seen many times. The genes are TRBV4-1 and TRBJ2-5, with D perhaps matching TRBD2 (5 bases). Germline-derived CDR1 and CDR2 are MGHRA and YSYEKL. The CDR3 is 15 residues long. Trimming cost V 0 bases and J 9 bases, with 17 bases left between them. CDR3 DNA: TGCGCCAGCAGCCAAGACGGTAGCGACTCCCGTCCCCAGTACTTC. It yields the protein CASSQDGSDSRPQYF.

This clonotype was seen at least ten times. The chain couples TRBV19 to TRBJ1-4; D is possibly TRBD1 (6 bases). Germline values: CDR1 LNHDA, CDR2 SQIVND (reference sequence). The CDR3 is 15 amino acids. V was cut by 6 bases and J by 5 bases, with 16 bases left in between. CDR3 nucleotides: TGTGCCAGTAGCCTGGGGGCCACTAAGAATGAAAAACTGTTTTTT. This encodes CASSLGATKNEKLFF.